The 8 T cell receptor beta chains below all came from one sample that was sequenced in a study of T-cell reconstitution after alpha-beta-depleted transplantation in children. Unique molecular identifiers tagged the TCRbeta library. TCRdb re-called the PCR reads with MiXCR, one entry per CDR3 protein. The table shows approximately 590,000 distinct CDR3 sequences, with 10% to 13% occurring only once. This sample comprised PBMCs from the stem cell graft donor, obtained from the stem cell graft. These receptors were obtained from a human donor who donated a stem cell graft to a child with acute myeloid leukemia.

This clonotype was observed a single time. The gene calls are TRBV7-1 and TRBJ2-2, with D maybe TRBD2 (6 bases). TRBV7-1 is assigned to the ORF class and has an uncertain function. V lost 3 bases and J lost 6, with 35 bases in between. This CDR3 has 22 amino acids. This CDR3 reads CASSSGKLGGSGPSSLAGELFF. In DNA form, the CDR3 reads TGTGCCAGCAGCTCGGGGAAACTCGGGGGTTCGGGACCGTCATCGTTGGCCGGGGAGCTGTTTTTT.

The chain is built from TRBV20-1 and TRBJ2-7; D may be TRBD2 (5 bases). Between the trimmed V and J ends, which lost 0 bases and 2 bases, there was a span of 14 bases. The CDR3 is made up of 15 amino acids. Germline V gene data show CDR1 as DFQATT and CDR2 as SNEGSKA (reference sequence). The CDR3 DNA sequence: TGCAGTGCTAGAGATCGAGAGACTAATGCCTACGAGCAGTACTTC. This codes for CSARDRETNAYEQYF.

This chain links TRBV29-1 with TRBJ2-7; D tentatively fits TRBD1 or TRBD2 (7 bases each). The CDR3 length is 13 residues. Germline V CDR1 and CDR2: SQVTM, ANQGSEA. The V gene lost 6 bases and the J gene lost 2 bases, with 14 bases spanning the gap. CDR3 loop: CSVGGGIAYEQYF. CDR3 nucleotide sequence: TGCAGCGTGGGAGGGGGCATTGCCTACGAGCAGTACTTC.

This clonotype was seen repeatedly, ten times or more. The rearrangement uses TRBV12-3 or TRBV12-4 and TRBJ2-5; 10 bases are shared with TRBD2. CDR3 size: 16 residues. V lost 9 bases and J lost 1; bases outside the gene matches: 11. CDR3: CASKSSGRVGQETQYF. The CDR3 coding sequence is TGTGCCAGTAAATCTAGCGGGAGAGTGGGCCAAGAGACCCAGTACTTC.

J is TRBJ2-5 and V is TRBV10-2, with TRBD2 matching 9 bases. CDR1 and CDR2 (germline): WSHSY, SAAADI. This CDR3 contains 16 residues. Losses at the gene ends were 8 bases for V and 1 base for J; bases not matched to a gene: 11. CDR3 in DNA: TGCGCCAGCTATGCCCGGGGAGCGGGAGGCCAAGAGACCCAGTACTTC. Translated, it gives CASYARGAGGQETQYF.

CDR3 bases: TGCAGTGCTAGCGGACTAGCGGGAGTGTCAGAGACCCAGTACTTC. Translating gives CSASGLAGVSETQYF. This chain uses TRBV20-1 with TRBJ2-5, with TRBD2 identical over 13 bases. The germline V gene has CDR1 DFQATT and CDR2 SNEGSKA (reference sequence). V lost 3 bases and J lost 4; bases outside the gene matches: 5. The CDR3 is 15 residues long.

The chain has TRBV5-1 and TRBJ2-5, with a tentative D call TRBD1 (6 bases). The V end lost 4 bases, the J end lost 1 base, and 11 bases lay between the germline ends. CDR1 is SGHRS and CDR2 is YFSETQ in the germline V gene. This CDR3 contains 14 residues. CDR3 in DNA: TGCGCCAGCAGCCTGGACAGAAGCCAAGAGACCCAGTACTTC. This gives the protein CASSLDRSQETQYF.

The CDR3 bases are TGTGCCAGCAGCTTGGCGTACGGCGGGAGAATGTCGGAGACCCAGTACTTC. It is translated as CASSLAYGGRMSETQYF. The J gene is TRBJ2-5, the V gene TRBV5-5; 7 nucleotides align to TRBD2. Germline V gene lookup returns CDR1 SGHKS and CDR2 YYEKEE (reference sequence). The CDR3 loop spans 17 amino acids. The trim removed 0 bases at V and 5 bases at J, leaving 13 bases unmatched.